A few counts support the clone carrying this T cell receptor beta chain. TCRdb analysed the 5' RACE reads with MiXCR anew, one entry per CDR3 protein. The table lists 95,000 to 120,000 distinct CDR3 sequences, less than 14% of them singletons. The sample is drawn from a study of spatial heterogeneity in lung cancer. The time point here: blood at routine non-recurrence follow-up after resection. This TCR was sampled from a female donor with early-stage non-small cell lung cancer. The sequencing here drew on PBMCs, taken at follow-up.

CDR3 loop: CSARDRTGLYNEQFF. CDR3 nucleotides: TGCAGTGCTAGAGACAGGACAGGGTTATACAATGAGCAGTTCTTC. The chain couples TRBV20-1 to TRBJ2-1; 8 bases are shared with TRBD1. V was pared by 0 bases and J by 4 bases, with 5 bases of the junction left unmatched. Germline assignment: CDR1 DFQATT and CDR2 SNEGSKA (reference sequence). The CDR3 loop spans 15 amino acids.